A single sample is the source of the 8 T cell receptor beta chains below, sequenced in a study of response to subunit inactivated influenza vaccine (dated by TCRdb to between 2018 and 2020). The library was built by means of RT-PCR. The data were produced on an Illumina HiSeq 2500. TCRdb itself trimmed the public reads at Q25 with fastp, ran MiXCR and retained productive beta chains. Every distinct CDR3 protein forms one entry, paired with its most common genes and DNA. The sample table holds 650,000 or so distinct CDR3 sequences, of which less than 15% were seen once. 7.5% to 9% of the sample is held by the ten biggest clonotypes. The starting material was PBMCs from blood, obtained 14 to 15 days before vaccination. These receptor sequences come from a man between 50 and 59 years old who received an inactivated influenza vaccine. Donor details come from another sample of the same person, matched by shared clones.

The rearrangement uses TRBV15 and TRBJ2-1; D call uncertain. The CDR3 sequence is 13 residues long. V lost 8 bases, J lost 5 bases, and 13 bases lay in between. Germline V gene data show CDR1 as LNHNV and CDR2 as YYDKDF (reference sequence). The CDR3 DNA reads TGTGCCACCGCGACGATCAGGAACAATGAGCAGTTCTTC. Its translation is CATATIRNNEQFF.

This clonotype was counted between two and nine times. The chain couples TRBV27 to TRBJ2-7; the match to TRBD1 covers 7 bases. Per the germline V gene, CDR1 is MNHEY and CDR2 is SMNVEV (reference sequence). The CDR3 loop spans 14 amino acids. Trimming removed 0 bases from V and 3 bases from J; junction bases left unmatched: 2. The CDR3 bases are TGTGCCAGCAGTTTATCTAACAGGGGCTACGAGCAGTACTTC. Its protein product is CASSLSNRGYEQYF.

The V and J genes are TRBV10-3 and TRBJ1-2; 8 positions agree with TRBD1. Trimming took 2 bases from V and 4 from J; bases not matched to a gene: 9. In germline, CDR1 is ENHRY, CDR2 SYGVKD. The CDR3 runs 16 residues. The CDR3 protein is CAISEASGTGAYGYTF. The CDR3 DNA reads as TGTGCCATCAGTGAGGCCTCCGGGACAGGCGCCTATGGCTACACCTTC.

The chain combines TRBV12-3 or TRBV12-4 with TRBJ1-3, with TRBD1 as a possible D gene (5 bases). Trimming pared 3 bases from V and 4 bases from J, leaving 7 bases between. The CDR3 extends over 13 amino acids. This chain's CDR3 is CASSLRGGNTIYF. DNA of the CDR3: TGTGCCAGCAGTTTGAGGGGAGGAAACACCATATATTTT.

The chain uses TRBV9 and TRBJ1-2; TRBD1 is a possible D gene (5 bases). The CDR3 length is 13 residues. Looked up from germline, CDR1 is SGDLS and CDR2 is YYNGEE. V dropped 0 bases and J dropped 4 bases, with 7 bases sitting between them. CDR3 nucleotide sequence: TGTGCCAGCAGCGTAGCTGACAGCTATGGCTACACCTTC. It encodes CASSVADSYGYTF.

The rearrangement links TRBV20-1 to TRBJ1-2, with D maybe TRBD1 (5 bases). V lost 0 bases and J lost 8, with 10 bases in between. The CDR3 is 12 residues long. CDR1 and CDR2 (germline): DFQATT, SNEGSKA (reference sequence). The CDR3 region has the DNA TGCAGTGCTAGAGAGGGGGGGACGGGCTACACCTTC. It yields the protein CSAREGGTGYTF.

The J gene is TRBJ2-1, the V gene TRBV6-5; 9 positions agree with TRBD1. Per germline, CDR1 MNHEY and CDR2 SVGAGI. The CDR3 is made up of 16 amino acids. Trimming took 2 bases from V and 7 from J; bases not matched to a gene: 9. CDR3 in DNA: TGTGCCAGCAGTTACGGGACAGGGACCCCTCGGAATGAGCAGTTCTTC. Amino acid sequence: CASSYGTGTPRNEQFF.

This chain links TRBV12-3 or TRBV12-4 with TRBJ2-1; 14 bases align to TRBD2. This CDR3 region has 17 residues. The ends lost 1 base at V and 7 bases at J; junction bases unmatched: 6. CDR3: CASSLGWGLAGENEQFF. The CDR3, as DNA: TGTGCCAGCAGTTTAGGGTGGGGACTAGCGGGAGAAAATGAGCAGTTCTTC.